Sequencing of this TCR beta chain was carried out in a study of cytomegalovirus exposure and HLA in healthy donors. Study overall: Later, an analysis reported that the 95 to 150 validation repertoires had used the same platform as the 500 to 750 first-cohort repertoires. General study findings and limits: In vitro confirmation showed a few CMV-associated chains to be CMV antigen specific.

The repertoire was sequenced with immunoSEQ multiplex PCR; TCRdb's copy has only in-frame clones and lacks some. The table records under 100,000 clones, 95% to 96% of them present only once. The CDR3 loop spans 12 amino acids. The V gene's germline CDR1 is MDHEN and CDR2 SYDVKM. A note on this clone: Its antigen is unknown.

This receptor was identified in a woman between 18 and 30 years old in good health and CMV-seronegative. The sequenced sample consisted of PBMCs. This chain joins TRBV28 and TRBJ2-5; D uncertain. Judging by the DNA end, TRBJ2-7 fits better; the J call may be wrong. As DNA, the CDR3 is TGTGCCAGCAGTTTGGTAACCTACGAGCAGTACTTC. Its translation: CASSLVTYEQYF.